Below, 15 T cell receptor beta chains from the same sample are listed, as sequenced in a study of blood T cell repertoires in COVID-19 (dated by TCRdb to about 2020). Library creation used the immunoSEQ multiplex PCR assay. TCRdb took over this immuneACCESS table, retaining in-frame rearrangements with V and J assigned. Such tables are incomplete; in checked studies, under half of the missing clones stem from an unresolved V gene, and the remainder is unexplained. For this sample there are some 270,000 clones; around 85% appear just once. The leading ten clones occupy around 4.5% of the sample. The sample was PBMCs or T cells enriched from blood (not recorded which). Every receptor here comes from a woman aged 25 to 45 who had recovered from COVID-19.

The chain has TRBV20-1 and TRBJ2-7; D is ambiguous. This CDR3 comprises 11 residues. Trimming took off 3 bases at V and 7 bases at J, with 10 bases between the two ends. The germline V gene has CDR1 DFQATT and CDR2 SNEGSKA (reference sequence). DNA for the CDR3: TGCAGTGCTAGTGCGGCAGGTGAGCAGTACTTC. It yields the protein CSASAAGEQYF.

This chain uses TRBV4-2 with TRBJ2-6; no reliable D call. The V and J ends lost 0 bases and 0 bases respectively, with 6 bases between them. The CDR3 covers 16 residues. Germline V gene data show CDR1 as LGHNA and CDR2 as YNFKEQ. CDR3 amino acids: CASSQDSSSGANVLTF. The DNA for the CDR3 is TGTGCCAGCAGCCAAGATTCGAGCTCTGGGGCCAACGTCCTGACTTTC.

CDR3 sequence (DNA): TGTGCCAGCAGTTTAAAGGGGATAAAGTATGGCTACACCTTC. Encoded protein: CASSLKGIKYGYTF. The chain has TRBV27 and TRBJ1-2, with D possibly being TRBD1 (5 bases). Germline CDR1 reads MNHEY; CDR2 reads SMNVEV (reference sequence). V was shortened by 2 bases and J by 5 bases, with 12 bases between the two germline ends. This CDR3 contains 14 residues.

J is TRBJ1-1 and V is TRBV6-6; no firm D call. CDR3 length: 11 amino acids. Germline V gives CDR1 MNHNY, CDR2 SVGAGI (reference sequence). V was trimmed by 4 bases and J by 9 bases, leaving 9 bases between them. The CDR3 DNA sequence: TGTGCCAGCAGTTCCTGGCTCCAAGCTTTCTTT. It translates to CASSSWLQAFF.

The gene calls are TRBV7-2 and TRBJ1-5, with D hard to call. This CDR3 spans 18 amino acids. Trimming took off 2 bases at V and 2 bases at J, with 19 bases between the two ends. Germline CDR1 reads SGHTA; CDR2 reads FQGNSA. CDR3 in amino acids: CASSLFPLVGPGNQPQHF. DNA of the CDR3: TGTGCCAGCAGCTTATTTCCTCTAGTGGGTCCAGGCAATCAGCCCCAGCATTTT.

CDR3 in DNA: TGTGCCAGCAGCGAAGTTCCCCCCGCTGGGGAGGAAAAACTGTTTTTT. Translation gives CASSEVPPAGEEKLFF. The chain is built from TRBV7-9 and TRBJ1-4; D is uncertain. This CDR3 has 16 residues. V was clipped by 5 bases and J by 8 bases, with 21 bases between them. Germline lookup yields CDR1 SEHNR and CDR2 FQNEAQ (reference sequence).

The genes are TRBV24-1 and TRBJ1-3; D call uncertain. The germline V and J ends were trimmed by 0 bases and 4 bases, with 3 bases remaining between them. This CDR3 contains 13 residues. Germline V CDR1 and CDR2: KGHDR, SFDVKD. CDR3 in amino acids: CATSDLEGNTIYF. The CDR3 nucleotides read TGTGCCACCAGTGATTTGGAGGGAAACACCATATATTTT.

The gene calls are TRBV28 and TRBJ2-3; 15 bases line up with TRBD2. The germline gives CDR1 MDHEN, CDR2 SYDVKM. Trimming took 11 bases from V and 4 from J; bases not matched to a gene: 7. The CDR3 is 15 amino acids. This chain's CDR3 is CAGGTSGRSSDTQYF. Written as DNA, the CDR3 is TGTGCCGGGGGGACTAGCGGGAGGAGCTCAGATACGCAGTATTTT.

The rearrangement links TRBV28 to TRBJ1-4, with D maybe TRBD1 (5 bases). The CDR3 is 15 residues long. Germline V gene lookup returns CDR1 MDHEN and CDR2 SYDVKM. The germline V and J ends were trimmed by 8 bases and 0 bases, with 13 bases remaining between them. CDR3 nucleotide sequence: TGTGCCAGCCGGCCCCAGGGTTCAACTAATGAAAAACTGTTTTTT. It is translated as CASRPQGSTNEKLFF.

The chain has TRBV24-1 and TRBJ1-2; D uncertain. Trimming took 2 bases from V and 6 from J, leaving 12 bases between them. Germline CDR1 KGHDR, CDR2 SFDVKD. This CDR3 is 14 amino acids long. CDR3 nucleotide sequence: TGTGCCACCAGTGATTCCGCCGGGAGAGATGGCTACACCTTC. This sequence encodes CATSDSAGRDGYTF.

The J gene is TRBJ1-5, the V gene TRBV6-5; no clear D. The CDR3 is 15 residues long. Germline-derived CDR1 and CDR2 are MNHEY and SVGAGI. Between the trimmed V and J ends, which lost 0 bases and 4 bases, there was a span of 10 bases. The CDR3 DNA sequence: TGTGCCAGCAGTTACTCGAAGACGGGAAATCAGCCCCAGCATTTT. Translation: CASSYSKTGNQPQHF.

The V gene is TRBV16, the J gene TRBJ2-5; 7 bases are shared with TRBD2. J was trimmed by 5 bases and V by 4 bases; bases with no gene match: 13. The V gene's germline CDR1 is KGHSY and CDR2 FQNENV. CDR3 size: 16 residues. CDR3 nucleotide sequence: TGTGCCAGCAGCCCCCCTACCATGTGGGGAGGGGAGACCCAGTACTTC. It is translated as CASSPPTMWGGETQYF.

The V and J genes are TRBV18 and TRBJ1-5; D is undetermined. There are 20 residues in the CDR3. V shed 2 bases and J shed 0 bases, with 23 bases lying between them. CDR1 and CDR2 (germline): KGHSH, LQKENI. The CDR3 protein is CASSPSWMGVWGNSNQPQHF. The CDR3 DNA follows: TGTGCCAGCTCACCATCATGGATGGGAGTTTGGGGAAATAGCAATCAGCCCCAGCATTTT.

The J gene is TRBJ1-1, the V gene TRBV7-9; no clear D. Germline V CDR1 and CDR2: SEHNR, FQNEAQ (reference sequence). The CDR3 has 12 residues. V dropped 11 bases and J dropped 6 bases, with 16 bases sitting between them. Written as DNA, the CDR3 is TGTGCCGGACGGGGAGACTTTGCTGAAGCTTTCTTT. It specifies CAGRGDFAEAFF.

This chain uses TRBV15 with TRBJ2-2, with D unclear. CDR1 is LNHNV, CDR2 YYDKDF, per germline (reference sequence). The CDR3 spans 14 residues. Trimming took 0 bases from V and 6 from J, leaving 8 bases between them. The CDR3 protein is CATSRDQGAGELFF. CDR3 bases: TGTGCCACCAGCAGAGATCAAGGAGCCGGGGAGCTGTTTTTT.